This T cell receptor (beta chain) was profiled in a study of T cell responses to AZD1222 COVID-19 vaccine. Study summary: Samples with a second dose at about 4 or about 12 weeks were pooled together. Study-wide points: Spike-specific TCR depth and breadth grew after two AZD1222 doses. Repertoire samples came only from after the peak T cell response.

This clone was observed a single time. Its antigen is not identified. The method was immunoSEQ multiplex PCR; TCRdb's version includes in-frame clones alone and lacks a portion of them. The sample shows about 92,000 clones, over 75% of them seen only once. Germline assignment: CDR1 LNHDA and CDR2 SQIVND (reference sequence). V trimming: 3 bases; J trimming: 6 bases; junction bases outside the gene matches: 7. The CDR3 totals 15 residues. The sequence derives from an adult in good health. The chain is built from TRBV19 and TRBJ1-5, with 8 bases fitting TRBD1. Source: peripheral blood, taken on day 0 of AZD1222 vaccination. The CDR3 DNA reads TGTGCCAGTAGTATCTCAGGGGGCGCCGGTCAGCCCCAGCATTTT. The encoded protein is CASSISGGAGQPQHF.